This entry lists 6 T cell receptor beta chains sequenced from one sample in a study of T cell repertoires in cytomegalovirus infection. TCRdb used MiXCR to reprocess the reads, holding one entry per CDR3 protein. The sample has about 190,000 distinct CDR3 sequences, 25% to 30% seen once. The sequenced material came from PBMCs. These receptors were taken from a human donor in good health (CMV status not recorded). Some clones in this sample may be carry-over from other donors' samples.

This clonotype has more than one count but fewer than ten. V usage is TRBV7-3 and J usage is TRBJ2-1; no clear D. V gave up 5 bases and J gave up 9 bases, with 11 bases separating them. This CDR3 spans 12 amino acids. In germline, CDR1 is SGHTA, CDR2 FQGTGA. The CDR3 protein is CASSPSLGEQFF. CDR3 in DNA: TGTGCCAGCAGCCCATCCCTCGGTGAGCAGTTCTTC.

This sequence joins TRBV19 and TRBJ2-1; TRBD2 matches 16 bases. The CDR3 is 18 amino acids. The V segment lost 3 bases and the J segment 3 bases; nucleotides outside the gene matches: 5. From germline, CDR1 is LNHDA and CDR2 SQIVND (reference sequence). The CDR3 DNA reads TGTGCCAGTAGTATCTTCGGGACTAGCGGGGGGGGCTACAATGAGCAGTTCTTC. As protein: CASSIFGTSGGGYNEQFF.

The chain has TRBV30 and TRBJ1-1, with D perhaps TRBD1 (5 bases). There are 13 residues in the CDR3. V was clipped by 0 bases and J by 6 bases, with 11 bases between them. Looked up from germline, CDR1 is GTSNPN and CDR2 is SVGIG (reference sequence). In nucleotides, the CDR3 is TGTGCCTGGAGTGTAGGGGTGAAGGCTGAAGCTTTCTTT. Residues: CAWSVGVKAEAFF.

This clonotype turned up a few times. This sequence joins TRBV19 and TRBJ1-1; D call uncertain. There are 13 residues in the CDR3. The V and J ends lost 1 base and 8 bases respectively, with 11 bases between them. In germline, CDR1 is LNHDA, CDR2 SQIVND (reference sequence). CDR3: CASSIAWGSEAFF. The CDR3 bases are TGTGCCAGTAGTATAGCTTGGGGTTCAGAAGCTTTCTTT.

The chain couples TRBV19 to TRBJ2-3; 12 bases match TRBD2. Germline CDR1 and CDR2: LNHDA and SQIVND (reference sequence). J lost 5 bases, V lost 5 bases, and 8 bases had no gene match. This CDR3 comprises 16 residues. The CDR3 coding sequence is TGTGCCAGTAGTGTCCCTAGCGGGGGGGCCGAAGATACGCAGTATTTT. Translated: CASSVPSGGAEDTQYF.

The table lists this clonotype with many counts. V usage is TRBV7-2 and J usage is TRBJ2-7; D is possibly TRBD2 (5 bases). Per germline, CDR1 SGHTA and CDR2 FQGNSA. V was clipped by 5 bases and J by 3 bases, with 11 bases between them. This CDR3 comprises 13 residues. CDR3 DNA: TGTGCCAGCAGCGTTCCCGGGATCTACGAGCAGTACTTC. This translates into CASSVPGIYEQYF. Filled out from reference TRBV7-2 and TRBJ2-7, the complete variable domain reads GAGVSQSPSNKVTEKGKDVELRCDPISGHTALYWYRQSLGQGLEFLIYFQGNSAPDKSGLPSDRFSAERTGGSVSTLTIQRTQQEDSAVYLCASSVPGIYEQYFGPGTRLTVT.